Listed here is a single TCR beta chain. The target antigen is unknown. Primers for the PCR totalled 60 Vbeta and 13 Jbeta. Per the authors' pipeline: The authors later counted 75 million to 90 million unique TCR beta chains, roughly 11 million of them shared. TCRdb's table, derived via immunoSEQ multiplex PCR, lists solely in-frame clones and lacks some. The V and J calls and clone size are taken from that table; D and trimming were inferred from the DNA. The sample comprises more than 85,000 clones, approximately 64% of which are singletons, and less than 5% rests with the top ten. The V end was cut by 2 bases, the J end by 1 base, with 12 bases between. The CDR3 has 15 residues. Per the germline V gene, CDR1 is GTSNPN and CDR2 is SVGIG (reference sequence). This specimen belongs to a study of cytomegalovirus exposure and HLA in healthy donors. General observations from the study: Over 150 TCR beta chains were listed as cytomegalovirus-associated. Indistinguishable V segments such as TRBV6-2 and TRBV6-3 were excluded. In vitro experiments confirmed that a few CMV-associated chains were specific for CMV antigens.

Sample: PBMCs. This TCR derives from a human donor in good health. The chain has TRBV30 and TRBJ2-1, with D perhaps TRBD2 (7 bases). CDR3 loop: CAWSMRGGSYNEQFF. CDR3 coding DNA: TGTGCCTGGAGTATGAGGGGGGGGTCCTACAATGAGCAGTTCTTC. Full variable domain (outside the CDR3, taken from reference TRBV30 and TRBJ2-1): SQTIHQWPATLVQPVGSPLSLECTVEGTSNPNLYWYRQAAGRGLQLLFYSVGIGQISSEVPQNLSASRPQDRQFILSSKKLLLSDSGFYLCAWSMRGGSYNEQFFGPGTRLTVL.